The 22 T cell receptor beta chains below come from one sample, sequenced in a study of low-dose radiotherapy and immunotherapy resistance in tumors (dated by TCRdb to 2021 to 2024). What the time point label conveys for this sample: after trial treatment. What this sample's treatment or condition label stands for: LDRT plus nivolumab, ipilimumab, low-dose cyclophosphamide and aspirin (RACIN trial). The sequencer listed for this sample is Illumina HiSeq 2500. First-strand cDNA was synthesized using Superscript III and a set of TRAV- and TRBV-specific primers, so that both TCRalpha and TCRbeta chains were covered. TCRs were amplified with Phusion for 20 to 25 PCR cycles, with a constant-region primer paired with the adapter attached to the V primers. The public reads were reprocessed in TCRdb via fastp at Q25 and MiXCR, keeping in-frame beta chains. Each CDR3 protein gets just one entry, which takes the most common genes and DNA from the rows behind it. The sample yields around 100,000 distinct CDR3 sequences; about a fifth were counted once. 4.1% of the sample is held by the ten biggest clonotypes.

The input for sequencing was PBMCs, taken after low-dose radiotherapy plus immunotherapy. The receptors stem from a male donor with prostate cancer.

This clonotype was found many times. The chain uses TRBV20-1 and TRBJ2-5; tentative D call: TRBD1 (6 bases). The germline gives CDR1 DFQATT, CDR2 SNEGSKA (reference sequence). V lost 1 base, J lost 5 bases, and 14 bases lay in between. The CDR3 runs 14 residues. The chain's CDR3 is CSARAIQGVETQYF. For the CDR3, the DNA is TGCAGTGCTAGAGCAATACAGGGCGTCGAGACCCAGTACTTC.

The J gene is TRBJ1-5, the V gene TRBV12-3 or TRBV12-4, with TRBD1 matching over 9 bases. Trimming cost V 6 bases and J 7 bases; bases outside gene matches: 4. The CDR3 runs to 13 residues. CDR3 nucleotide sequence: TGTGCCAGCAGAGCCACAGGGGGCCAGCCCCAGCATTTT. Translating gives CASRATGGQPQHF.

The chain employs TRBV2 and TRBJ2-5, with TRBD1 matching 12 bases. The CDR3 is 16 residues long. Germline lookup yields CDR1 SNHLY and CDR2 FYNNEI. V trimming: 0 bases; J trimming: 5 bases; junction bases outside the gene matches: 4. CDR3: CASSEAGQGAGETQYF. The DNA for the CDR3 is TGTGCCAGCAGTGAAGCGGGACAGGGGGCCGGTGAGACCCAGTACTTC. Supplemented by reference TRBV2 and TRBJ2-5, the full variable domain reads EPEVTQTPSHQVTQMGQEVILRCVPISNHLYFYWYRQILGQKVEFLVSFYNNEISEKSEIFDDQFSVERPDGSNFTLKIRSTKLEDSAMYFCASSEAGQGAGETQYFGPGTRLLVL.

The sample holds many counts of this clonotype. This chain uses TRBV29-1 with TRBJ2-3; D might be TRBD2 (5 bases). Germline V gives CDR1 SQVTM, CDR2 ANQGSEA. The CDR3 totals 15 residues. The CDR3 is CTALRSPGDTDTQYF. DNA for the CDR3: TGCACCGCCCTTCGTTCTCCCGGGGACACAGATACGCAGTATTTT.

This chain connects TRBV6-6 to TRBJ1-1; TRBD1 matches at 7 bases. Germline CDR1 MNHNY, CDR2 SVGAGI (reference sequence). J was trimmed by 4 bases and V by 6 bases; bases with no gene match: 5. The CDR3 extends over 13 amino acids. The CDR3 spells CASRDQGGTEAFF. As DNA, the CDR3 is TGTGCCAGCAGAGACCAGGGGGGCACTGAAGCTTTCTTT.

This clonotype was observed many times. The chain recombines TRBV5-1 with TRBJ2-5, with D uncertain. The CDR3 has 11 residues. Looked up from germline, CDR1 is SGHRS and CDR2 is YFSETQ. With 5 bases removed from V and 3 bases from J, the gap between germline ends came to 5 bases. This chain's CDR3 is CASRREETQYF. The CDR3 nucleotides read TGCGCCAGCAGAAGGGAAGAGACCCAGTACTTC.

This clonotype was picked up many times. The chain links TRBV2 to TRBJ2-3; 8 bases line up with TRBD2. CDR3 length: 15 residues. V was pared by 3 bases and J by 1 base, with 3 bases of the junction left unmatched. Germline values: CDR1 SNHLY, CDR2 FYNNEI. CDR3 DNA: TGTGCCAGCAGTGAGTCAGCGGGAGGCACAGATACGCAGTATTTT. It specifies CASSESAGGTDTQYF.

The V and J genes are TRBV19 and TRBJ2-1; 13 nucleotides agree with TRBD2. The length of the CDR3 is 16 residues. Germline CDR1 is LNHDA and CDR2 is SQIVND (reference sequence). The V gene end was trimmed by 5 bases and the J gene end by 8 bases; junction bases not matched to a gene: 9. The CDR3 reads CASSVILAGGPDEQFF. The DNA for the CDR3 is TGTGCCAGTAGTGTTATACTAGCGGGGGGGCCAGATGAGCAGTTCTTC. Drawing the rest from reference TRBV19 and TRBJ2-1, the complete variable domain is DGGITQSPKYLFRKEGQNVTLSCEQNLNHDAMYWYRQDPGQGLRLIYYSQIVNDFQKGDIAEGYSVSREKKESFPLTVTSAQKNPTAFYLCASSVILAGGPDEQFFGPGTRLTVL.

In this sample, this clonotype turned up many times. This chain's CDR3 is CSVEAGGPQVDTQYF. The CDR3 DNA is TGCAGCGTTGAGGCGGGGGGGCCTCAAGTCGATACGCAGTATTTT. V and J are TRBV29-1 and TRBJ2-3, with 9 bases that match TRBD2. With V trimmed by 3 bases and J by 6 bases, 10 bases remained unmatched. This CDR3 is built from 15 residues. Germline-derived CDR1 and CDR2 are SQVTM and ANQGSEA.

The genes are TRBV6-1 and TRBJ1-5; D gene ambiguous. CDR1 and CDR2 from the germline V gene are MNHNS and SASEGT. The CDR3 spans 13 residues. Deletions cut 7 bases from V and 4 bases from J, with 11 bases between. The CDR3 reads CASKRRSNQPQHF. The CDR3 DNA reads TGTGCCAGCAAGAGACGGTCAAATCAGCCCCAGCATTTT.

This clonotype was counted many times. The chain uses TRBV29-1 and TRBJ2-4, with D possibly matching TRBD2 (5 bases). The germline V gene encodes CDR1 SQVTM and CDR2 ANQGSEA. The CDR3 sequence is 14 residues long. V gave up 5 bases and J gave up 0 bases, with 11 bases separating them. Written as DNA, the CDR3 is TGCAGCGTTAAGCGGACGGGAGCCAAAAACATTCAGTACTTC. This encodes CSVKRTGAKNIQYF.

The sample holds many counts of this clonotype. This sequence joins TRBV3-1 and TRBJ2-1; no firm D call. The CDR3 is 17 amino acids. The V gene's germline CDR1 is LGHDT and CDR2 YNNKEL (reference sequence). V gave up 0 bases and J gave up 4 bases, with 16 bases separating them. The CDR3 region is CASSQESRSPGYNEQFF. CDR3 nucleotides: TGTGCCAGCAGCCAAGAATCGAGGTCCCCGGGTTACAATGAGCAGTTCTTC.

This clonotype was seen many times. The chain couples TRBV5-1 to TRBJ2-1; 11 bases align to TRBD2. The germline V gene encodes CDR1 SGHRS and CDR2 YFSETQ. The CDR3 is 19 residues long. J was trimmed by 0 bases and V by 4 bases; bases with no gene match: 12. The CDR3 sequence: CASSLLPVTSGASYNEQFF. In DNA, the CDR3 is TGCGCCAGCAGCCTCCTCCCGGTGACTAGCGGGGCCTCCTACAATGAGCAGTTCTTC.

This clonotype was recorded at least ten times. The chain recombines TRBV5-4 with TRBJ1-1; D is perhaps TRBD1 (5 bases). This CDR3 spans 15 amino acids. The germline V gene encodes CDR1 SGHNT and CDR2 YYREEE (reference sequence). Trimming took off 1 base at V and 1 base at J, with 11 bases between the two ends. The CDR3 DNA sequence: TGTGCCAGCAGCTTGCGGGGGGTCAGGAACACTGAAGCTTTCTTT. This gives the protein CASSLRGVRNTEAFF.

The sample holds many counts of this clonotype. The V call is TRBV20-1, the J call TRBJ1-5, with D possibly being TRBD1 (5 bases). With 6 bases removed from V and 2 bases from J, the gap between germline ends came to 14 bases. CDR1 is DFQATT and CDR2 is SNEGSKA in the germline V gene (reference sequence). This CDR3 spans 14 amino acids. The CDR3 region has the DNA TGCAGTGCGACTGGGGGAAGGGGCAATCAGCCCCAGCATTTT. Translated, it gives CSATGGRGNQPQHF.

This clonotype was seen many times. CDR3 DNA sequence: TGCGCCAGCAGCGGCGGGTGGGATACGCAGTATTTT. This gives the protein CASSGGWDTQYF. The chain uses TRBV4-1 and TRBJ2-3, with D possibly TRBD2 on 5 matching bases. This CDR3 comprises 12 residues. Germline assignment: CDR1 MGHRA and CDR2 YSYEKL. Between the trimmed V and J ends, which lost 5 bases and 6 bases, there was a span of 9 bases.

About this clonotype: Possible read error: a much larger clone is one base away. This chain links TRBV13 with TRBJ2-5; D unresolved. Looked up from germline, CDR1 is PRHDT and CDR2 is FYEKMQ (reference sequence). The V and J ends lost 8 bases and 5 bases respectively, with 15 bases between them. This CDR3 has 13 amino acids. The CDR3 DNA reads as TGTGCCAGCTGCTATCAACCCCGCGAGACCCAGTACTTC. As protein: CASCYQPRETQYF.

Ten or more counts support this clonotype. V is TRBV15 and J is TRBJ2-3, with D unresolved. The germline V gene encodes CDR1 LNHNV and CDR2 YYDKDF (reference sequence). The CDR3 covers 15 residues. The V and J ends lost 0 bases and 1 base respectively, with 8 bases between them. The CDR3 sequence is CATSRDVGGTDTQYF. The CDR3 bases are TGTGCCACCAGCAGAGATGTTGGGGGCACAGATACGCAGTATTTT.

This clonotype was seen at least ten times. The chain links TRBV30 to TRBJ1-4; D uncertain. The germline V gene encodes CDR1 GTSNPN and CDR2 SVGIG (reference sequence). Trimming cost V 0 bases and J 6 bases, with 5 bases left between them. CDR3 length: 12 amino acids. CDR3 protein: CAWSVMDEKLFF. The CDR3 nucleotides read TGTGCCTGGAGTGTCATGGATGAAAAACTGTTTTTT.

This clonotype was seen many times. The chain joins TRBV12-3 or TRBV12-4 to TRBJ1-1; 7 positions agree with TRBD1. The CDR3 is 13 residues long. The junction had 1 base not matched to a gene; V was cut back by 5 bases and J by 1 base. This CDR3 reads CASSRTGNTEAFF. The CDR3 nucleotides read TGTGCCAGCAGTCGGACAGGGAACACTGAAGCTTTCTTT.

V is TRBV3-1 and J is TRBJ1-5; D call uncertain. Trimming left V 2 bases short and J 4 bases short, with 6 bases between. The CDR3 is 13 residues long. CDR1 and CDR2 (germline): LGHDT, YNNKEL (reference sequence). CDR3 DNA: TGTGCCAGCAGCCAATCGGGAAATCAGCCCCAGCATTTT. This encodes CASSQSGNQPQHF.

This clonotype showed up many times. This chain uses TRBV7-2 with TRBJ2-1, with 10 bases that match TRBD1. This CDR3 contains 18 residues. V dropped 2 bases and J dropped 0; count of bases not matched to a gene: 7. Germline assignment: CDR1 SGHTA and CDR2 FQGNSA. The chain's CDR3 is CASSLRTGGVLSYNEQFF. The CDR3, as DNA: TGTGCCAGCAGCTTAAGGACAGGGGGGGTCCTCTCCTACAATGAGCAGTTCTTC.